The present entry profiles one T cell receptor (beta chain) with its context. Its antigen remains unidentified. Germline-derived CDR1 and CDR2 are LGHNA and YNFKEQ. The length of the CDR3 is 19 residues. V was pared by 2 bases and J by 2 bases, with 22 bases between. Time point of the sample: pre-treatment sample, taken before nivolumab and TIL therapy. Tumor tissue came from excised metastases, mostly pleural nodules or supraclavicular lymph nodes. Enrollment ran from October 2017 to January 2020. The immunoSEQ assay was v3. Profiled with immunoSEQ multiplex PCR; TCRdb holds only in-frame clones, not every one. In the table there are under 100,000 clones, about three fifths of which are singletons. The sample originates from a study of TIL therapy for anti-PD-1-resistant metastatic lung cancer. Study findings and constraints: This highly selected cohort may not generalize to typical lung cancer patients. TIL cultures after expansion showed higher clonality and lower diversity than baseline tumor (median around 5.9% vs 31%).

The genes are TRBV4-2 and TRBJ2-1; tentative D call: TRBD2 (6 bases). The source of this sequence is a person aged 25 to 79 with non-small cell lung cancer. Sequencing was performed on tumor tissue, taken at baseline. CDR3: CASSQRVGSSGPAYNEQFF. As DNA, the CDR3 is TGTGCCAGCAGCCAACGGGTAGGCTCGAGCGGGCCAGCCTACAATGAGCAGTTCTTC.